This T cell receptor beta chain was profiled in a study of PD-1 blockade in classical Hodgkin lymphoma. Study results and limitations: CD4+ TCR diversity, unlike CD8+, rose significantly by C4D1. Before treatment, complete responders showed about the same diversity as newly diagnosed patients.

Remarks on this clone: Its antigen is as yet unknown.

Assay: immunoSEQ multiplex PCR; the TCRdb copy retains only in-frame clones and omits some. The sample shows more than 70,000 clones, around nine tenths of them seen only once. The germline gives CDR1 MGHDK, CDR2 SYGVNS. Unmatched junction bases numbered 9, after V lost 3 bases and J lost 1 base. This CDR3 is built from 17 residues. Relapses following autologous stem cell transplantation were seen in all patients, with brentuximab vedotin exposure varying. The study recorded best responses of complete response, partial response or progressive disease. The sequencing here drew on peripheral blood mononuclear cells (PBMCs), taken before the second cycle of nivolumab. The TCR sequence derives from a human donor with classical Hodgkin lymphoma. This sequence joins TRBV25-1 and TRBJ2-7; 10 positions match TRBD2. The CDR3 spells CASSDLSSGSPSYEQYF. CDR3 sequence (DNA): TGTGCCAGCAGTGACCTCTCTAGCGGGAGCCCATCCTACGAGCAGTACTTC.